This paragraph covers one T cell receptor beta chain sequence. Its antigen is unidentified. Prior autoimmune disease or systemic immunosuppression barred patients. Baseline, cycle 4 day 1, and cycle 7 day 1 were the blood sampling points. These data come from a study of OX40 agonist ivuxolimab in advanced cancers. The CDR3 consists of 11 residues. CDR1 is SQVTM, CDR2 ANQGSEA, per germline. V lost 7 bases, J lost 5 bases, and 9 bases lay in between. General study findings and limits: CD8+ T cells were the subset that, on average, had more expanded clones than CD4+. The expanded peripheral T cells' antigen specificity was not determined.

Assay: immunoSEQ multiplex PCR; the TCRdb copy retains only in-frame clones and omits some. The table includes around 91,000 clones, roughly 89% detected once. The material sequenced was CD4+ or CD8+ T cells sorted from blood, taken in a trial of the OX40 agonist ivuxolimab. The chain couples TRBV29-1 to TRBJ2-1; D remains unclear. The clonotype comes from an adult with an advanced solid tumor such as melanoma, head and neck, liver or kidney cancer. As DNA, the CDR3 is TGCAGCGGACTGGCTAACAATGAGCAGTTCTTC. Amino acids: CSGLANNEQFF.